The 27 T cell receptor beta chains below were found in one sample sequenced in a study of PD-1 blockade in classical Hodgkin lymphoma. All the patients suffered relapse after autologous stem cell transplantation, and brentuximab vedotin exposure differed. TCRdb keeps only in-frame clones here, not all; method: immunoSEQ multiplex PCR. Of approximately 50,000 clones in the sample, roughly 73% were seen once. Source: peripheral blood mononuclear cells (PBMCs), taken before the second cycle of nivolumab. The origin of the receptors is a human donor with classical Hodgkin lymphoma.

The sample holds a few counts of this clone. The rearrangement uses TRBV25-1 and TRBJ1-5, with no clear D. The CDR3 spans 13 residues. From germline, CDR1 is MGHDK and CDR2 SYGVNS. The V end lost 6 bases, the J end lost 8 bases, and 14 bases lay between the germline ends. The CDR3 bases are TGTGCCAGCAGCGTAACGTCGGCGGAGCCCCAGCATTTT. It translates to CASSVTSAEPQHF.

The rearrangement uses TRBV7-9 and TRBJ1-2; D is undetermined. The CDR3 sequence is 14 residues long. Trimming removed 5 bases from V and 7 bases from J, with 17 bases in between. In germline, CDR1 is SEHNR, CDR2 FQNEAQ (reference sequence). CDR3 sequence (DNA): TGTGCCAGCAGCACGCGAGGAGGGCCCCGTGGCTACACCTTC. Translated, it gives CASSTRGGPRGYTF.

V is TRBV19 and J is TRBJ2-6; D unresolved. Germline V gene data show CDR1 as LNHDA and CDR2 as SQIVND (reference sequence). V was trimmed by 3 bases and J by 5 bases, leaving 14 bases between them. The CDR3 length is 16 residues. The CDR3 spells CASSMGNGVRANVLTF. For the CDR3, the DNA is TGTGCCAGTAGTATGGGGAATGGGGTGAGGGCCAACGTCCTGACTTTC.

The CDR3 loop is CASSLPGLNYGYTF. The CDR3 DNA reads TGTGCCAGCAGTTTACCGGGACTTAACTATGGCTACACCTTC. The chain couples TRBV6-6 to TRBJ1-2; D may be TRBD1 (5 bases). The V end was cut by 4 bases, the J end by 1 base, with 10 bases between. The CDR3 has 14 residues. The germline V gene has CDR1 MNHNY and CDR2 SVGAGI (reference sequence).

The rearrangement uses TRBV21-1 and TRBJ2-3; the D call of TRBD1 is as the table states it, not checked on the DNA. TRBV21-1 is designated a pseudogene. The CDR3 has 15 amino acids. DNA of the CDR3: TGTGCCAGCAGCAAAGAATACAGCCGCACAGATACGCAGTATTTT. It encodes CASSKEYSRTDTQYF.

V is TRBV28 and J is TRBJ2-7; perhaps TRBD1 as D (6 bases). This CDR3 is 14 amino acids long. Trimming cost V 7 bases and J 1 base, with 14 bases left between them. Germline V gives CDR1 MDHEN, CDR2 SYDVKM. CDR3 amino acids: CASTSLQGSYEQYF. The CDR3 nucleotides read TGTGCCAGCACTTCCTTACAGGGATCCTACGAGCAGTACTTC.

The rearrangement uses TRBV7-9 and TRBJ2-7; 10 positions match TRBD2. Germline CDR1 reads SEHNR; CDR2 reads FQNEAQ (reference sequence). There are 15 residues in the CDR3. The V segment lost 1 base and the J segment 5 bases; nucleotides outside the gene matches: 5. CDR3 in amino acids: CASSLGAGGPNEQYF. In DNA form, the CDR3 reads TGTGCCAGCAGCTTAGGAGCGGGAGGGCCTAACGAGCAGTACTTC.

This sequence joins TRBV18 and TRBJ1-1, with D hard to call. In germline, CDR1 is KGHSH, CDR2 LQKENI. This CDR3 is built from 13 residues. Trimming removed 1 base at V and 6 bases at J, with 9 bases between. The CDR3 DNA reads as TGTGCCAGCTCACCACTCCCTCTGGCTGAAGCTTTCTTT. Its translation is CASSPLPLAEAFF.

The rearrangement uses TRBV27 and TRBJ1-1, with 7 bases fitting TRBD1. The CDR3 is 16 residues long. The J segment lost 10 bases and the V segment lost 2 bases, leaving 16 bases of the junction unmatched. Germline assignment: CDR1 MNHEY and CDR2 SMNVEV (reference sequence). CDR3 protein: CASSLGLGGLNRGAFF. The CDR3 DNA is TGTGCCAGCAGTTTAGGACTCGGGGGGCTGAACAGGGGAGCTTTCTTT.

The chain carries TRBV4-3 and TRBJ1-1; 8 bases match TRBD1. The CDR3 consists of 14 residues. Unmatched junction bases numbered 3, after V lost 5 bases and J lost 1 base. Germline values: CDR1 LGHNA, CDR2 YSLEER. CDR3 in amino acids: CASSMTGANTEAFF. Here the CDR3 DNA reads TGCGCCAGCAGCATGACAGGGGCGAACACTGAAGCTTTCTTT.

V is TRBV6-5 and J is TRBJ1-1; the D gene is possibly TRBD1 (6 bases). Per germline, CDR1 MNHEY and CDR2 SVGAGI. The CDR3 totals 15 residues. Trimming cost V 2 bases and J 4 bases, with 14 bases left between them. The CDR3 loop is CASSYQGSGATEAFF. The DNA of the CDR3 is TGTGCCAGCAGTTACCAGGGTTCGGGGGCCACTGAAGCTTTCTTT.

The chain uses TRBV6-8 and TRBJ1-4; a possible D gene is TRBD1 (6 bases). Per the germline V gene, CDR1 is MNHGY and CDR2 is SAAAGT. The length of the CDR3 is 12 residues. Trimming pared 7 bases from V and 8 bases from J, leaving 11 bases between. CDR3 in DNA: TGTGCCAGCAACAGGGAGGCGGAAAAACTGTTTTTT. Its protein is CASNREAEKLFF.

CDR3 sequence: CASRQARSSSGNTIYF. As DNA, the CDR3 is TGTGCCAGTCGGCAGGCCAGATCGAGCTCTGGAAACACCATATATTTT. The V gene is TRBV19, the J gene TRBJ1-3; D unresolved. The V and J ends lost 8 bases and 0 bases respectively, with 17 bases between them. This CDR3 is 16 amino acids long. The germline gives CDR1 LNHDA, CDR2 SQIVND (reference sequence).

In its sample, this clone was seen a few times. This chain connects TRBV4-3 to TRBJ2-5, with D perhaps matching TRBD1 or TRBD2 (5 bases each). V was pared by 4 bases and J by 2 bases, with 14 bases between. The germline V gene has CDR1 LGHNA and CDR2 YSLEER. The CDR3 loop spans 15 amino acids. The CDR3 region has the DNA TGCGCCAGCAGCCCCGGGACCCAAAAACAAGAGACCCAGTACTTC. It is translated as CASSPGTQKQETQYF.

This sequence joins TRBV19 and TRBJ2-1, with 8 bases matching TRBD2. The CDR3 runs to 16 residues. Germline V gene lookup returns CDR1 LNHDA and CDR2 SQIVND (reference sequence). With 6 bases clipped from V and 2 bases from J, the junction kept 9 bases outside the gene matches. The DNA for the CDR3 is TGTGCCAGTAGGGGCTTAGCGGGGACTACCTACAATGAGCAGTTCTTC. Translated: CASRGLAGTTYNEQFF.

The rearrangement joins TRBV6-5 to TRBJ2-1, with a tentative D call TRBD1 (7 bases). The CDR3 length is 12 residues. The ends were cut back, 8 bases at V and 7 bases at J, with 12 bases in the middle. Germline V gene lookup returns CDR1 MNHEY and CDR2 SVGAGI. CDR3 DNA sequence: TGTGCCAGCGGGGGGACAGCTAATGAGCAGTTCTTC. Translated: CASGGTANEQFF.

This clone was detected only once. The genes are TRBV7-5 and TRBJ2-7; TRBD2 is the table's D call and was not checked against the DNA. TRBV7-5 is deemed a pseudogene. This CDR3 spans 16 amino acids. The CDR3, as DNA: TGTGCCAGCAGCTTAGAGGGCGGGAGACGGCCCTACGAGCAGTACTTC. It yields the protein CASSLEGGRRPYEQYF.

This clone occurred a few times. The chain employs TRBV7-9 and TRBJ2-2; either TRBD1 or TRBD2 may fit D (5 bases each). The CDR3 length is 13 residues. Between the trimmed V and J ends, which lost 9 bases and 0 bases, there was a span of 8 bases. Per germline, CDR1 SEHNR and CDR2 FQNEAQ (reference sequence). CDR3 in amino acids: CARGDPNTGELFF. The DNA for the CDR3 is TGTGCCAGGGGGGACCCGAACACCGGGGAGCTGTTTTTT.

This clone was counted a single time. The chain has TRBV28 and TRBJ1-5, with D maybe TRBD1 (5 bases). The CDR3 contains 15 residues. Trimming removed 6 bases at V and 0 bases at J, with 12 bases between. Per germline, CDR1 MDHEN and CDR2 SYDVKM. The CDR3 DNA sequence: TGTGCCAGCAGCTCGGGGACGGCTAGCAATCAGCCCCAGCATTTT. It encodes CASSSGTASNQPQHF.

The chain links TRBV6-5 to TRBJ2-7; a possible D gene is TRBD1 (6 bases). The V end was cut by 2 bases, the J end by 3 bases, with 14 bases between. Looked up from germline, CDR1 is MNHEY and CDR2 is SVGAGI. This CDR3 comprises 15 residues. DNA for the CDR3: TGTGCCAGCAGTTACACCCAATCGACAGGCTACGAGCAGTACTTC. It encodes CASSYTQSTGYEQYF.

This clone has more than one count but fewer than ten. CDR3 loop: CASSYAGTGGDYGYTF. As DNA, the CDR3 is TGTGCCAGCAGTTACGCCGGGACAGGGGGCGACTATGGCTACACCTTC. The V call is TRBV6-5, the J call TRBJ1-2, with TRBD1 identical over 12 bases. The V segment lost 2 bases and the J segment 3 bases; nucleotides outside the gene matches: 4. This CDR3 spans 16 amino acids. CDR1 and CDR2 from the germline V gene are MNHEY and SVGAGI.

The rearrangement uses TRBV6-6 and TRBJ2-5; no definite D call. The V end lost 2 bases, the J end lost 3 bases, and 7 bases lay between the germline ends. The CDR3 spans 13 residues. Per germline, CDR1 MNHNY and CDR2 SVGAGI (reference sequence). The CDR3 spells CASSYGQKETQYF. The CDR3 nucleotides read TGTGCCAGCAGTTACGGTCAGAAAGAGACCCAGTACTTC.

CDR3 DNA sequence: TGCAGCGTTGAGTCGTTAGAACAGGGGATGTTTTTT. It yields the protein CSVESLEQGMFF. V is TRBV29-1 and J is TRBJ1-4; 7 positions agree with TRBD1. The CDR3 covers 12 residues. Trimming at V came to 3 bases and at J to 15 bases, leaving 10 bases not matched to a gene. In germline, CDR1 is SQVTM, CDR2 ANQGSEA.

J is TRBJ2-3 and V is TRBV2; 7 nucleotides align to TRBD2. The CDR3 is 14 residues long. V lost 7 bases, J lost 1 base, and 5 bases stayed unmatched. Germline values: CDR1 SNHLY, CDR2 FYNNEI. CDR3 amino acids: CASTAGAGTDTQYF. CDR3 DNA: TGTGCCAGCACGGCGGGAGCCGGCACAGATACGCAGTATTTT.

The CDR3 nucleotides are TGTGCCAGCTGGTTGCGGACTGAAGCTTTCTTT. As protein: CASWLRTEAFF. The V and J genes are TRBV27 and TRBJ1-1, with D unclear. Germline CDR1 and CDR2: MNHEY and SMNVEV (reference sequence). CDR3 length: 11 residues. V was cut by 8 bases and J by 5 bases, with 9 bases left in between.

This chain links TRBV19 with TRBJ2-1; 8 bases are a match to TRBD1. The V gene's germline CDR1 is LNHDA and CDR2 SQIVND (reference sequence). V was pared by 7 bases and J by 5 bases, with 7 bases of the junction left unmatched. The CDR3 is 14 residues long. CDR3 DNA sequence: TGTGCCAGTACCATCAGGGGGCCCAACAATGAGCAGTTCTTC. It codes for CASTIRGPNNEQFF.

This CDR3 reads CASSVGGQLNTEAFF. CDR3 DNA sequence: TGTGCCAGCAGCGTAGGGGGCCAGTTGAACACTGAAGCTTTCTTT. The V gene is TRBV9, the J gene TRBJ1-1; a possible D gene is TRBD1 (5 bases). The CDR3 spans 15 residues. In germline, CDR1 is SGDLS, CDR2 YYNGEE. Trimming stripped 0 bases from V and 0 bases from J, with 9 bases between.